This is a list of T cell receptor beta chains from one sample in a study of CD8+ T cells in alopecia areata. Profiling relied on immunoSEQ multiplex PCR, and the TCRdb table lists in-frame clones only, not all of them. The sample has roughly 60,000 clones; about 44% are singletons. Sequenced input: NKG2D-low CD8+ T cells sorted from blood. The origin of the receptors is a human donor with alopecia areata. Both conserved end residues are part of each CDR3. Fields, in order: J gene, D gene, clone size, V gene, CDR3 DNA, CDR3 protein. D genes are given only for firm matches. Size tells how often a clone was seen (once, few, many) or the class of an expanded clone, and some rows leave it out.

TRBJ2-1 TRBD1 - TRBV7-9 TGTGCCAGCAGCAGACAGGGGGCGGCCTACAATGAGCAGTTCTTC CASSRQGAAYNEQFF
TRBJ2-5 TRBD2 - TRBV9 TGTGCCAGCAGCGTGAACCCCGGGACTAGCGGGATAGAGACCCAGTACTTC CASSVNPGTSGIETQYF
TRBJ2-1 - few TRBV14 TGTGCCAGCAGCCAAGGTGGCGGGGGCGGGTACAATGAGCAGTTCTTC CASSQGGGGGYNEQFF
TRBJ2-1 TRBD2 - TRBV9 TGTGCCAGCAGCCTAGCGGGGAGCTCCTACAATGAGCAGTTCTTC CASSLAGSSYNEQFF
TRBJ2-1 - - TRBV5-4 TGTGCCAGCAGCCGAGTCCCACTCAATGAGCAGTTCTTC CASSRVPLNEQFF
TRBJ2-3 - few TRBV28 TGTGCCAGCAGTTGGGCAGATACGCAGTATTTT CASSWADTQYF
TRBJ2-1 TRBD2 - TRBV5-6 TGTGCCAGCAGCTTGCCTAGCGGGAGCGCTGAGCAGTTCTTC CASSLPSGSAEQFF
TRBJ2-7 TRBD1 - TRBV29-1 TGCAGCGTATGGGACAGTCGCTACGAGCAGTACTTC CSVWDSRYEQYF
TRBJ1-1 - - TRBV5-1 TGCGCCAGCAGCTTGGAGGCGACAGGTTCGAACACTGAAGCTTTCTTT CASSLEATGSNTEAFF
TRBJ1-5 - - TRBV28 TGTGCCAGCAGTTTAGTGGGAGGGAATCTTCATAGCAATCAGCCCCAGCATTTT CASSLVGGNLHSNQPQHF
TRBJ2-5 - - TRBV13 TGTGCCAGCAGCGCATCACCGGGGCAGCCAGAGACCCAGTACTTC CASSASPGQPETQYF
TRBJ2-1 TRBD2 - TRBV30 TGTGCCTGGCGGCTAGCGGACTCCTACAATGAGCAGTTCTTC CAWRLADSYNEQFF
TRBJ2-3 - few TRBV7-8 TGTGCCAGCAGCTTAGATCTTGGAGCGGAAACTAGCACAGATACGCAGTATTTT CASSLDLGAETSTDTQYF
TRBJ1-4 - - TRBV29-1 TGCAGCGTTGAAGATGGGGGGCTCGGTGAAAAACTGTTTTTT CSVEDGGLGEKLFF
TRBJ2-1 TRBD2 - TRBV29-1 TGCAGCGTTGAAGGGCTAGCGGGAAGCTCCTACAATGAGCAGTTCTTC CSVEGLAGSSYNEQFF
TRBJ1-5 - - TRBV19 TGTGCCAGTAGTATTATGGGAGGTATTAGCAATCAGCCCCAGCATTTT CASSIMGGISNQPQHF